Shown below are 32 T cell receptor beta chains from a single sample sequenced in a study of T cells in Graves' hyperthyroidism and ophthalmopathy. TCR beta CDR3 regions were amplified from RNA transcripts. First-round RT-PCR with HTBI primers amplified the TCR CDR3 region. MiXCR, run by TCRdb on the multiplex PCR reads, gives a single entry per CDR3 protein. Of roughly 640,000 distinct CDR3 sequences listed, roughly 15% are singletons. Sequences were obtained from blood. These receptors were collected from a middle-aged woman with Graves' ophthalmopathy.

The rearrangement links TRBV20-1 to TRBJ2-3; tentative D call: TRBD1 (5 bases). V was cut by 1 base and J by 6 bases, with 17 bases left in between. From germline, CDR1 is DFQATT and CDR2 SNEGSKA (reference sequence). The CDR3 is 15 residues long. The CDR3 protein is CSARGVGHLTDTQYF. Here the CDR3 DNA reads TGCAGTGCTAGAGGGGTGGGGCACCTCACGGATACGCAGTATTTT.

DNA of the CDR3: TGTGCCTGGAGTTGGGGAAGCTCCTACAATGAGCAGTTCTTC. It yields the protein CAWSWGSSYNEQFF. The chain carries TRBV30 and TRBJ2-1, with D hard to call. Germline assignment: CDR1 GTSNPN and CDR2 SVGIG (reference sequence). The V gene lost 2 bases and the J gene lost 0 bases, with 8 bases spanning the gap. CDR3 length equals 14 residues.

Concerning this clonotype itself: An end of the junction differs from the germline gene, which may be a read error. The CDR3 is CSARLAGDDGGLFF. The CDR3 DNA follows: TGCAGTGCTAGACTAGCGGGAGATGACGGGGGGCTGTTTTTT. V usage is TRBV20-1 and J usage is TRBJ2-2; 10 bases are a match to TRBD2. The CDR3 runs to 14 residues. The germline CDR1 and CDR2 sequences are DFQATT and SNEGSKA (reference sequence).

V gene TRBV3-1 combines with J gene TRBJ1-4; D unresolved. With 3 bases removed from V and 1 base from J, the gap between germline ends came to 9 bases. The CDR3 is 15 residues long. Per germline, CDR1 LGHDT and CDR2 YNNKEL (reference sequence). This CDR3 is CASSQGVVTNEKLFF. Here the CDR3 DNA reads TGTGCCAGCAGCCAGGGTGTAGTAACTAATGAAAAACTGTTTTTT.

The table lists this clonotype with many counts. The V and J genes are TRBV20-1 and TRBJ2-5; 8 bases fit TRBD2. In germline, CDR1 is DFQATT, CDR2 SNEGSKA (reference sequence). CDR3 length: 15 amino acids. V lost 3 bases, J lost 2 bases, and 8 bases stayed unmatched. The CDR3 loop is CSARAPTGGQETQYF. The DNA of the CDR3 is TGCAGTGCTAGGGCCCCTACGGGAGGGCAAGAGACCCAGTACTTC.

This clonotype was detected ten times or more. The CDR3 is CASSPRRGRGMNTEAFF. Here the CDR3 DNA reads TGTGCCAGCAGCCCACGCAGGGGAAGGGGGATGAACACTGAAGCTTTCTTT. The rearrangement joins TRBV3-1 to TRBJ1-1; weak D call: TRBD1 (6 bases). Germline values: CDR1 LGHDT, CDR2 YNNKEL (reference sequence). The ends were cut back, 4 bases at V and 0 bases at J, with 18 bases in the middle. The CDR3 is 17 amino acids.

The genes are TRBV29-1 and TRBJ2-3; 9 bases are a match to TRBD2. Germline-derived CDR1 and CDR2 are SQVTM and ANQGSEA. J lost 0 bases, V lost 4 bases, and 2 bases had no gene match. The CDR3 extends over 14 amino acids. As DNA, the CDR3 is TGCAGCGTTGCCGGGACTAGCAGCACAGATACGCAGTATTTT. Translation: CSVAGTSSTDTQYF.

This clonotype came up many times. The chain recombines TRBV7-6 with TRBJ2-5; the D gene is possibly TRBD1 (6 bases). Between the trimmed V and J ends, which lost 1 base and 6 bases, there was a span of 15 bases. The CDR3 is 15 residues long. Germline-derived CDR1 and CDR2 are SGHVS and FNYEAQ. The CDR3 loop is CASSLGQGTGKTQYF. CDR3 DNA sequence: TGTGCCAGCAGCTTAGGCCAGGGGACGGGAAAGACCCAGTACTTC.

There are many counts of this clonotype. The rearrangement uses TRBV12-3 or TRBV12-4 and TRBJ1-1; no firm D call. The CDR3 length is 15 residues. Trimming removed 0 bases at V and 1 base at J, with 9 bases between. CDR3 nucleotides: TGTGCCAGCAGTTTAGCTCCACCTTCGAACACTGAAGCTTTCTTT. Its protein is CASSLAPPSNTEAFF.

This chain links TRBV19 with TRBJ1-5; maybe TRBD1 (6 bases). V was clipped by 5 bases and J by 7 bases, with 12 bases between them. CDR3 size: 13 residues. Germline assignment: CDR1 LNHDA and CDR2 SQIVND (reference sequence). In DNA form, the CDR3 reads TGTGCCAGTAGTGCCGTACAGGGACAGCCCCAGCATTTT. It is translated as CASSAVQGQPQHF.

This clonotype was detected only a few times. V and J are TRBV28 and TRBJ1-2; 7 bases map to TRBD1. Germline trimming cut 7 bases from V and 9 bases from J; bases unmatched to any gene: 14. Germline-derived CDR1 and CDR2 are MDHEN and SYDVKM. The CDR3 spans 14 residues. The CDR3 region is CASNNDRASDSYTF. Here the CDR3 DNA reads TGTGCCAGCAATAACGACAGGGCCAGCGATAGCTACACCTTC.

This clonotype appeared a few times. The chain couples TRBV5-6 to TRBJ2-7, with 9 positions matching TRBD1. CDR1 is SGHDT and CDR2 is YYEEEE in the germline V gene. The V and J ends lost 4 bases and 1 base, in that order; junction bases with no gene match: 9. This CDR3 spans 16 amino acids. Here the CDR3 DNA reads TGTGCCAGCAGCGCGATGGACAGGGGAGGATCCTACGAGCAGTACTTC. This sequence encodes CASSAMDRGGSYEQYF.

V and J are TRBV7-9 and TRBJ1-2; D gene unclear. V lost 5 bases and J 1 base, leaving 26 bases between the germline ends. The CDR3 covers 19 residues. In germline, CDR1 is SEHNR, CDR2 FQNEAQ (reference sequence). CDR3 DNA: TGTGCCAGCAGCGATAGTGGAGCGGCGGATCGGAGGGATAACTATGGCTACACCTTC. This sequence encodes CASSDSGAADRRDNYGYTF.

This clonotype was picked up many times. The rearrangement uses TRBV2 and TRBJ2-2; no reliable D call. The V gene lost 8 bases and the J gene lost 7 bases, with 8 bases spanning the gap. The CDR3 is 11 amino acids. The germline CDR1 and CDR2 sequences are SNHLY and FYNNEI. This chain's CDR3 is CASSAFGELFF. In nucleotides, the CDR3 is TGTGCCAGCTCCGCCTTCGGGGAGCTGTTTTTT.

The table lists this clonotype with a few counts. The rearrangement uses TRBV30 and TRBJ2-7; D call uncertain. Trimming removed 0 bases at V and 0 bases at J, with 12 bases between. Germline loops: CDR1 GTSNPN, CDR2 SVGIG (reference sequence). The CDR3 is 15 residues long. CDR3 DNA sequence: TGTGCCTGGAGTGTTCGGCGGCCCGGCTCCTACGAGCAGTACTTC. It specifies CAWSVRRPGSYEQYF.

The V and J genes are TRBV30 and TRBJ2-2, with D maybe TRBD1 (6 bases). Trimming stripped 0 bases from V and 4 bases from J, with 15 bases between. The CDR3 spans 16 residues. Germline lookup yields CDR1 GTSNPN and CDR2 SVGIG (reference sequence). Here the CDR3 reads CAWSVSRTAITGELFF. In nucleotides, the CDR3 is TGTGCCTGGAGTGTCAGTAGGACAGCGATCACCGGGGAGCTGTTTTTT.

This clonotype was detected once. The rearrangement joins TRBV20-1 to TRBJ2-4; 9 nucleotides align to TRBD1. The CDR3 runs 15 residues. V shed 6 bases and J 4 bases; nucleotides not matched to a gene: 10. Germline CDR1 reads DFQATT; CDR2 reads SNEGSKA (reference sequence). CDR3 sequence: CSANPGGQGKNIQYF. DNA of the CDR3: TGCAGTGCCAACCCCGGGGGACAGGGTAAAAACATTCAGTACTTC.

This clonotype was counted ten times or more. The chain employs TRBV6-1 and TRBJ2-1, with D uncertain. Deletions cut 3 bases from V and 0 bases from J, with 15 bases between. CDR3 length equals 17 residues. Germline lookup yields CDR1 MNHNS and CDR2 SASEGT. The CDR3 nucleotides are TGTGCCAGCAGTGACGGTATGGCATTACTCTCCTACAATGAGCAGTTCTTC. Protein sequence: CASSDGMALLSYNEQFF.

In DNA, the CDR3 is TGTGCCAGCAGCCTAGAGGGAATGGGACAGGGCTACAATGAGCAGTTCTTC. This translates into CASSLEGMGQGYNEQFF. V and J are TRBV3-1 and TRBJ2-1; TRBD1 matches 9 bases. Germline CDR1 is LGHDT and CDR2 is YNNKEL (reference sequence). The CDR3 is made up of 17 amino acids. The junction had 10 bases not matched to a gene; V was cut back by 4 bases and J by 3 bases.

Only a few counts were recorded for this clonotype. Since a much larger clone is just one base distant, this may be a read error. The CDR3: CASSLELGVGGQYF. CDR3 coding DNA: TGTGCCAGCAGCTTAGAGCTGGGGGTGGGAGGGCAGTACTTC. J is TRBJ2-7 and V is TRBV11-2, with a tentative D call TRBD2 (6 bases). V was pared by 0 bases and J by 9 bases, with 15 bases between. CDR3 length: 14 residues. Looked up from germline, CDR1 is SGHAT and CDR2 is FQNNGV.

On this clonotype: With a much larger clone just one base away, this may be a read error. The chain employs TRBV2 and TRBJ2-1, with unresolved D. The CDR3 is 10 residues long. Germline CDR1 reads SNHLY; CDR2 reads FYNNEI. The CDR3 loop reads CASSVYERFF. The CDR3 DNA reads TGTGCCAGCAGTGTGTATGAGCGGTTCTTC.

V gene TRBV7-2 combines with J gene TRBJ2-7; 8 bases are shared with TRBD1. The length of the CDR3 is 16 residues. Germline lookup yields CDR1 SGHTA and CDR2 FQGNSA. V was clipped by 4 bases and J by 1 base; unmatched bases: 9. The CDR3 DNA is TGTGCCAGCAGCTCAAGGACAGGGACCGCTTCCTACGAGCAGTACTTC. It encodes CASSSRTGTASYEQYF. Combining the CDR3 with reference TRBV7-2 and TRBJ2-7 gives the whole variable domain GAGVSQSPSNKVTEKGKDVELRCDPISGHTALYWYRQSLGQGLEFLIYFQGNSAPDKSGLPSDRFSAERTGGSVSTLTIQRTQQEDSAVYLCASSSRTGTASYEQYFGPGTRLTVT.

There are many counts of this clonotype. The chain carries TRBV5-1 and TRBJ2-1; a possible D gene is TRBD2 (5 bases). Germline lookup yields CDR1 SGHRS and CDR2 YFSETQ. This CDR3 is built from 15 residues. V gave up 4 bases and J gave up 0 bases, with 11 bases separating them. CDR3 loop: CASSPLGSSYNEQFF. CDR3 in DNA: TGCGCCAGCAGCCCGCTAGGGAGCTCCTACAATGAGCAGTTCTTC.

This clonotype was recorded at least ten times. The chain combines TRBV20-1 with TRBJ1-5; D gene uncertain. The germline gives CDR1 DFQATT, CDR2 SNEGSKA (reference sequence). V lost 3 bases, J lost 3 bases, and 12 bases lay in between. The CDR3 has 14 amino acids. This CDR3 reads CSASDGLFNQPQHF. Here the CDR3 DNA reads TGCAGTGCTAGCGACGGCCTTTTCAATCAGCCCCAGCATTTT.

This clonotype was seen at least ten times. This chain links TRBV18 with TRBJ2-7; a possible D gene is TRBD2 (5 bases). The CDR3 is made up of 15 amino acids. Germline-derived CDR1 and CDR2 are KGHSH and LQKENI. With 6 bases removed from V and 4 bases from J, the gap between germline ends came to 19 bases. The CDR3 sequence: CASSVGPQTGYEQYF. In nucleotides, the CDR3 is TGTGCCAGCTCTGTAGGGCCTCAAACGGGATACGAGCAGTACTTC.

This sequence joins TRBV20-1 and TRBJ2-3, with no clear D. Between the trimmed V and J ends, which lost 0 bases and 6 bases, there was a span of 13 bases. The CDR3 has 14 residues. Per the germline V gene, CDR1 is DFQATT and CDR2 is SNEGSKA (reference sequence). The CDR3 spells CSARDSLDLDTQYF. The CDR3 region has the DNA TGCAGTGCTAGAGATTCCCTAGATCTTGATACGCAGTATTTT.

The genes are TRBV28 and TRBJ2-1, with D possibly being TRBD1 or TRBD2 (6 bases each). This CDR3 contains 16 residues. Germline CDR1 MDHEN, CDR2 SYDVKM. The V and J ends lost 9 bases and 5 bases respectively, with 23 bases between them. The chain's CDR3 is CASKPYPRGDNNEQFF. The CDR3 DNA is TGTGCCAGTAAACCTTATCCGAGGGGGGATAACAATGAGCAGTTCTTC. Drawing the rest from reference TRBV28 and TRBJ2-1, the complete variable domain is DVKVTQSSRYLVKRTGEKVFLECVQDMDHENMFWYRQDPGLGLRLIYFSYDVKMKEKGDIPEGYSVSREKKERFSLILESASTNQTSMYLCASKPYPRGDNNEQFFGPGTRLTVL.

V and J are TRBV4-1 and TRBJ1-1, with 7 bases fitting TRBD1. Germline trimming cut 5 bases from V and 3 bases from J; bases unmatched to any gene: 9. This CDR3 has 15 amino acids. CDR1 and CDR2 from the germline V gene are MGHRA and YSYEKL. CDR3 in DNA: TGCGCCAGCAGCATCGGGACAGTAGTTGACACTGAAGCTTTCTTT. It encodes CASSIGTVVDTEAFF.

This clonotype has a count of ten or more. V is TRBV2 and J is TRBJ1-1, with D perhaps TRBD1 (5 bases). This CDR3 has 14 amino acids. Trimming removed 6 bases from V and 3 bases from J, with 14 bases in between. Germline assignment: CDR1 SNHLY and CDR2 FYNNEI. The CDR3 region is CASRVRGADTEAFF. The CDR3 coding sequence is TGTGCCAGCAGGGTGAGAGGGGCGGACACTGAAGCTTTCTTT.

This clonotype came up a few times. V and J are TRBV11-2 and TRBJ1-1; 8 bases are a match to TRBD1. Trimming took 2 bases from V and 0 from J; bases not matched to a gene: 8. This CDR3 spans 17 amino acids. CDR1 and CDR2 from the germline V gene are SGHAT and FQNNGV. CDR3 in DNA: TGTGCCAGCAGCTTAATGGGGGGACAGGCCGTGAACACTGAAGCTTTCTTT. Its protein product is CASSLMGGQAVNTEAFF.

This clonotype was seen at least ten times. The chain links TRBV3-1 to TRBJ2-1; D possibly corresponds to TRBD2 (5 bases). Trimming took off 4 bases at V and 6 bases at J, with 19 bases between the two ends. The germline gives CDR1 LGHDT, CDR2 YNNKEL (reference sequence). This CDR3 has 16 amino acids. For the CDR3, the DNA is TGTGCCAGCAGCCTTCGGACTCGGACTTTTTCCAATGAGCAGTTCTTC. Protein sequence: CASSLRTRTFSNEQFF.

The gene calls are TRBV7-6 and TRBJ2-2; 10 bases fit TRBD1. The V segment lost 7 bases and the J segment 5 bases; nucleotides outside the gene matches: 7. This CDR3 region has 15 residues. Germline V gene sequence: CDR1 SGHVS, CDR2 FNYEAQ. CDR3 bases: TGTGCCAGCACCCCGGGACAGGGGATAACCGGGGAGCTGTTTTTT. This encodes CASTPGQGITGELFF.